This entry is about one T cell receptor (beta chain). Its target is unknown. This sample was included in a study of post-analysis software for immune sequencing data. Unique molecular identifiers were built into the TCR beta cDNA libraries. Each CDR3 protein gets one entry after TCRdb re-called the PCR reads with MiXCR. The sample holds fewer than 600,000 distinct CDR3 sequences, roughly 45% seen once. The V gene's germline CDR1 is MGHRA and CDR2 YSYEKL. The CDR3 runs 20 residues. Trimming removed 4 bases from V and 7 bases from J; junction bases left unmatched: 21. Study-wide findings and caveats: Those with multiple sclerosis, the patient group, showed significantly lower normalized Chao1 diversity than controls. The five TRBV segments detected at higher frequency in patients than in controls included TRBV5-6, TRBV5-1 and TRBV20-1.

This chain uses TRBV4-1 with TRBJ2-1; 11 positions match TRBD2. Sequences were obtained from blood. The clonotype was recovered from a girl aged 5 to 17 with multiple sclerosis. The CDR3 sequence is CASSPPWASGRPTTGNEQFF. CDR3 DNA: TGCGCCAGCAGCCCCCCGTGGGCTAGCGGGAGGCCGACCACGGGGAATGAGCAGTTCTTC.